Below, 17 T cell receptor beta chains from the same sample are listed, as sequenced in a study of regulatory T cells in long-lasting Graves disease. Building of the TCR beta libraries involved iRepertoire HTBI primers and Arm-PCR of CDR3 regions. One entry per CDR3 protein results from TCRdb running MiXCR on the multiplex PCR reads. The data show hundreds of thousands of distinct CDR3 sequences, around 15% seen once. Specified time point: newly diagnosed GD, antithyroid drugs for less than 3 months. PBMC RNA was the source of the TCR library. These sequences were also reported in another study, on T cells in Graves' hyperthyroidism and ophthalmopathy.

Sequencing was performed on peripheral blood mononuclear cells (PBMCs), taken at new diagnosis, from a patient treated with antithyroid drugs. These receptors originate from a man between 35 and 55 years old with Graves disease.

The table lists this clonotype with a few counts. The V and J genes are TRBV7-3 and TRBJ2-3, with D maybe TRBD2 (7 bases). The J call may be in error: the DNA end matches TRBJ2-7 better. This CDR3 contains 15 residues. Per germline, CDR1 SGHTA and CDR2 FQGTGA. CDR3 in amino acids: CASSLQEGGGNEQYF. For the CDR3, the DNA is TGTGCCAGCAGCTTACAGGAGGGAGGGGGGAACGAGCAGTACTTC.

This clonotype was detected many times. V and J are TRBV6-5 and TRBJ1-5; D is ambiguous. Trimming cost V 0 bases and J 7 bases, with 13 bases left between them. The CDR3 is 15 residues long. Germline lookup yields CDR1 MNHEY and CDR2 SVGAGI. CDR3 nucleotides: TGTGCCAGCAGTTACTCTGGCAGCTCCAGGCAGCCCCAGCATTTT. Translation gives CASSYSGSSRQPQHF.

There are many counts of this clonotype. The chain combines TRBV5-4 with TRBJ2-5; 11 bases align to TRBD2. The J segment lost 4 bases and the V segment lost 4 bases, leaving 6 bases of the junction unmatched. The germline CDR1 and CDR2 sequences are SGHNT and YYREEE (reference sequence). This CDR3 has 15 residues. In DNA, the CDR3 is TGTGCCAGCAGCAAACGCCTAGCGGGGGGAGAGACCCAGTACTTC. It is translated as CASSKRLAGGETQYF. Full variable domain (remainder filled in from reference TRBV5-4 and TRBJ2-5): ETGVTQSPTHLIKTRGQQVTLRCSSQSGHNTVSWYQQALGQGPQFIFQYYREEENGRGNFPPRFSGLQFPNYSSELNVNALELDDSALYLCASSKRLAGGETQYFGPGTRLLVL.

This clonotype was detected many times. The chain is built from TRBV29-1 and TRBJ2-3; D call uncertain. Germline CDR1 is SQVTM and CDR2 is ANQGSEA. Trimming left V 4 bases short and J 2 bases short, with 7 bases between. The CDR3 loop spans 12 amino acids. CDR3 coding DNA: TGCAGCGTTGGGGCACTCACAGATACGCAGTATTTT. Translation gives CSVGALTDTQYF.

This chain links TRBV7-2 with TRBJ2-7; 8 bases are shared with TRBD2. CDR3 length: 13 residues. From germline, CDR1 is SGHTA and CDR2 FQGNSA. Trimming at V came to 4 bases and at J to 7 bases, leaving 6 bases not matched to a gene. The CDR3 DNA follows: TGTGCCAGCAGCTCTAGACTAGCGAGGGAGCAGTACTTC. Encoded protein: CASSSRLAREQYF.

There are a few counts of this clonotype. This chain connects TRBV7-9 to TRBJ2-1; D is uncertain. The CDR3 runs to 14 residues. Germline V lookup: CDR1 SEHNR, CDR2 FQNEAQ (reference sequence). The germline V and J ends were trimmed by 1 base and 1 base, with 5 bases remaining between them. CDR3 region: CASSLVVSYNEQFF. The CDR3 coding sequence is TGTGCCAGCAGCTTAGTGGTATCCTACAATGAGCAGTTCTTC.

The CDR3 nucleotides read TGTGCCAGCAGATATAACCGGGCCGGGGGCTACGAGCAGTACTTC. Amino acids: CASRYNRAGGYEQYF. This chain links TRBV2 with TRBJ2-7, with D possibly TRBD2 on 6 matching bases. V was pared by 6 bases and J by 3 bases, with 18 bases between. The CDR3 runs 15 residues. CDR1 and CDR2 from the germline V gene are SNHLY and FYNNEI.

This clonotype was seen ten or more times. The V call is TRBV7-6, the J call TRBJ2-7; tentatively, D is TRBD1 (5 bases). Trimming took 3 bases from V and 0 from J, leaving 9 bases between them. There are 14 residues in the CDR3. CDR1 is SGHVS, CDR2 FNYEAQ, per germline. In DNA form, the CDR3 reads TGTGCCAGCAGCTTGGGGCTGTACTCCTACGAGCAGTACTTC. As protein: CASSLGLYSYEQYF. The full variable domain, completed using reference TRBV7-6 and TRBJ2-7, is GAGVSQSPRYKVTKRGQDVALRCDPISGHVSLYWYRQALGQGPEFLTYFNYEAQQDKSGLPNDRFSAERPEGSISTLTIQRTEQRDSAMYRCASSLGLYSYEQYFGPGTRLTVT.

This clonotype appeared a single time. The chain couples TRBV5-6 to TRBJ1-1; no clear D gene. This CDR3 region has 15 residues. The V gene's germline CDR1 is SGHDT and CDR2 YYEEEE. The V gene lost 0 bases and the J gene lost 6 bases, with 15 bases spanning the gap. The CDR3 DNA reads TGTGCCAGCAGCTTGGCCGGTGACCGACTGCCTGAAGCTTTCTTT. Protein sequence: CASSLAGDRLPEAFF.

This clonotype came up many times. The rearrangement joins TRBV7-3 to TRBJ2-2; D gene ambiguous. Germline-derived CDR1 and CDR2 are SGHTA and FQGTGA. The ends were cut back, 3 bases at V and 5 bases at J, with 7 bases in the middle. CDR3 length: 13 amino acids. The CDR3 here is CASSLRVTGELFF. CDR3 bases: TGTGCCAGCAGCTTGAGAGTGACCGGGGAGCTGTTTTTT.

This clonotype was picked up many times. The genes are TRBV5-5 and TRBJ2-3, with 9 bases matching TRBD2. This CDR3 contains 17 residues. Germline CDR1 reads SGHKS; CDR2 reads YYEKEE (reference sequence). After removal of 1 base from V and 2 bases from J, the junction contained 8 bases not matched to a gene. The CDR3 DNA is TGTGCCAGCAGCTTGTTCCGCGGGGGGGACCTCACAGATACGCAGTATTTT. This encodes CASSLFRGGDLTDTQYF.

V and J are TRBV10-3 and TRBJ1-4; no reliable D call. The V end lost 3 bases, the J end lost 3 bases, and 8 bases lay between the germline ends. The V gene's germline CDR1 is ENHRY and CDR2 SYGVKD. The CDR3 contains 14 residues. The CDR3 protein is CAISERSSNEKLFF. CDR3 bases: TGTGCCATCAGTGAAAGGTCGTCTAATGAAAAACTGTTTTTT.

The sample holds many counts of this clonotype. V gene TRBV4-3 combines with J gene TRBJ1-1, with 11 bases fitting TRBD1. Unmatched junction bases numbered 8, after V lost 0 bases and J lost 5 bases. CDR3 length: 17 residues. Germline CDR1 LGHNA, CDR2 YSLEER. DNA of the CDR3: TGCGCCAGCAGCCAAGATTCCTGGGGACAGGGGGGGACTGAAGCTTTCTTT. This codes for CASSQDSWGQGGTEAFF.

This clonotype was seen ten or more times. CDR3 nucleotides: TGTGCCAGCAGTTTGACTAGCGGGGGTGGCCTAAATGAGCAGTTCTTC. Protein: CASSLTSGGGLNEQFF. The V and J genes are TRBV28 and TRBJ2-1, with 12 bases matching TRBD2. The CDR3 covers 16 residues. The V gene's germline CDR1 is MDHEN and CDR2 SYDVKM. With V trimmed by 3 bases and J by 7 bases, 7 bases remained unmatched.

In this sample, this clonotype turned up many times. V is TRBV18 and J is TRBJ1-1, with unresolved D. The CDR3 contains 12 residues. Germline V gene sequence: CDR1 KGHSH, CDR2 LQKENI. With 1 base removed from V and 3 bases from J, the gap between germline ends came to 3 bases. This chain's CDR3 is CASSPLDTEAFF. The CDR3 DNA is TGTGCCAGCTCACCACTGGACACTGAAGCTTTCTTT.

The table lists this clonotype with many counts. The chain joins TRBV7-2 to TRBJ2-3; the match to TRBD2 covers 9 bases. The CDR3 covers 14 residues. Germline values: CDR1 SGHTA, CDR2 FQGNSA. V shed 5 bases, J shed 6 bases, and the junction held 6 bases outside the gene matches. Here the CDR3 DNA reads TGTGCCAGCAGCCGGGGACTAGCTTTGGATACGCAGTATTTT. Translation gives CASSRGLALDTQYF.

In this sample, this clonotype turned up a few times. V gene TRBV18 combines with J gene TRBJ2-1, with TRBD2 as a possible D gene (6 bases). V was shortened by 0 bases and J by 7 bases, with 16 bases between the two germline ends. CDR3 length: 16 residues. Germline assignment: CDR1 KGHSH and CDR2 LQKENI. The CDR3 sequence: CASSPPSGGGWNEQFF. Here the CDR3 DNA reads TGTGCCAGCTCACCACCGTCCGGGGGTGGGTGGAATGAGCAGTTCTTC.